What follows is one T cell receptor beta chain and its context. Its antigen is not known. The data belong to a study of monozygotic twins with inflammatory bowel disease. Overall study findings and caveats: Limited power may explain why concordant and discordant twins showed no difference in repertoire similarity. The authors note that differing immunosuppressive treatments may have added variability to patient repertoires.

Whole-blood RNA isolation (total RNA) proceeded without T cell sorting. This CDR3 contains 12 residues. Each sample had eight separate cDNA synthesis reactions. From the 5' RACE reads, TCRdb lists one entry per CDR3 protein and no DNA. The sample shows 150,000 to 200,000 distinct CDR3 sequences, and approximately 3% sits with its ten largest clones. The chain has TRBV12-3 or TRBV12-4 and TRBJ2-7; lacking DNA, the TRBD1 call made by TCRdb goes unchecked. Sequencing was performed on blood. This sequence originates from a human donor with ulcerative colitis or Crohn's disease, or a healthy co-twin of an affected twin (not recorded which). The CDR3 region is CASSAGQYVFNF.